The sequence of this T cell receptor (beta chain) was determined in a study of shared clonotypes between healthy human individuals. None of the donors, who were healthy HIV-negative adults, had recently had acute infections or vaccinations. At a deep level, the assay was run. Sequenced by immunoSEQ multiplex PCR; TCRdb stores in-frame clones only, minus some. The sample gives 2,100,000 or so clones, 90% to 97% of which show up once; 0.1% to 0.15% is in the top ten. The germline V gene encodes CDR1 SGHRS and CDR2 YFSETQ. CDR3 size: 18 residues. V lost 6 bases to trimming and J lost 6 bases; unmatched junction nucleotides: 13.

The chain uses TRBV5-1 and TRBJ2-3; 16 nucleotides agree with TRBD2. This sequence originates from a man aged 18 to 30 in good health. The specimen sequenced was naive CD4+ T cells sorted from blood. As to subset: CD45RA+ positively selected. The CDR3 region has the DNA TGCGCCAGCACCCCGGGACTAGCGGGAGGGAGATGGTCGGATACGCAGTATTTT. Translating it yields CASTPGLAGGRWSDTQYF.